The 11 T cell receptor beta chains reported below all come from one sample, sequenced in a study of OX40 agonist ivuxolimab in advanced cancers. The method was immunoSEQ multiplex PCR; TCRdb's version includes in-frame clones alone and lacks a portion of them. Here the sample spans approximately 58,000 clones, over 75% being singletons. The material sequenced was CD4+ or CD8+ T cells sorted from blood, taken in a trial of the OX40 agonist ivuxolimab. These TCRs come from an adult with an advanced solid tumor such as melanoma, head and neck, liver or kidney cancer.

The chain links TRBV28 to TRBJ1-5; D perhaps matches TRBD1 (6 bases). Germline V gene lookup returns CDR1 MDHEN and CDR2 SYDVKM. Trimming pared 8 bases from V and 4 bases from J, leaving 15 bases between. The CDR3 has 14 amino acids. The CDR3 bases are TGTGCCAGCTACAGTACAGGGCTAAATCAGCCCCAGCATTTT. The encoded protein is CASYSTGLNQPQHF.

The rearrangement joins TRBV7-8 to TRBJ1-4; TRBD1 is a possible D gene (6 bases). V was cut by 5 bases and J by 0 bases, with 10 bases left in between. The CDR3 covers 15 residues. CDR1 and CDR2 (germline): SGHVS, FQNEAQ. For the CDR3, the DNA is TGTGCCAGCAGCGTCGAGGGGGCAACTAATGAAAAACTGTTTTTT. Its protein is CASSVEGATNEKLFF.

The chain combines TRBV5-4 with TRBJ2-7; possibly TRBD1 or TRBD2 for D (5 bases each). V shed 4 bases and J shed 0 bases, with 11 bases lying between them. The CDR3 covers 14 residues. In germline, CDR1 is SGHNT, CDR2 YYREEE (reference sequence). The CDR3 reads CASSEGPSSYEQYF. DNA for the CDR3: TGTGCCAGCAGCGAGGGGCCAAGCTCCTACGAGCAGTACTTC.

The rearrangement uses TRBV7-2 and TRBJ1-2, with 11 bases matching TRBD1. V shed 5 bases and J 6 bases; nucleotides not matched to a gene: 11. The length of the CDR3 is 16 residues. Germline assignment: CDR1 SGHTA and CDR2 FQGNSA. CDR3: CASSPSAGTGGDGYTF. The CDR3 DNA is TGTGCCAGCAGCCCCAGTGCTGGGACAGGGGGAGATGGCTACACCTTC.

The rearrangement joins TRBV5-4 to TRBJ1-2; 12 bases agree with TRBD1. The CDR3 runs 15 residues. Germline V lookup: CDR1 SGHNT, CDR2 YYREEE (reference sequence). V trimming: 1 base; J trimming: 8 bases; junction bases outside the gene matches: 6. This chain's CDR3 is CASSLQGTGGVGYTF. CDR3 nucleotides: TGTGCCAGCAGCTTGCAGGGGACAGGGGGCGTCGGCTACACCTTC.

The rearrangement uses TRBV6-5 and TRBJ1-2; 7 bases map to TRBD1. CDR1 MNHEY and CDR2 SVGAGI come from the germline V gene. This CDR3 is built from 15 residues. After removal of 5 bases from V and 8 bases from J, the junction contained 14 bases not matched to a gene. This CDR3 reads CASSDLPTGLEGYTF. The CDR3 region has the DNA TGTGCCAGCAGTGACTTGCCGACAGGGCTCGAGGGCTACACCTTC.

J is TRBJ1-1 and V is TRBV7-2; D is uncertain. The CDR3 covers 14 residues. Germline CDR1 reads SGHTA; CDR2 reads FQGNSA. V was clipped by 3 bases and J by 0 bases, with 8 bases between them. The CDR3 nucleotides are TGTGCCAGCAGCTTGGACGGAATGAACACTGAAGCTTTCTTT. It is translated as CASSLDGMNTEAFF.

The chain combines TRBV4-3 with TRBJ1-2, with TRBD1 as a possible D gene (5 bases). Deletions cut 4 bases from V and 4 bases from J, with 13 bases between. CDR1 is LGHNA and CDR2 is YSLEER in the germline V gene. CDR3 length: 14 amino acids. CDR3 DNA: TGCGCCAGCAGCCGGGAGGCAGGGCCCTATGGCTACACCTTC. This encodes CASSREAGPYGYTF.

This chain joins TRBV19 and TRBJ1-4, with 8 bases aligning to TRBD1. The CDR3 is made up of 14 amino acids. V lost 7 bases and J lost 5; bases outside the gene matches: 6. Germline CDR1 reads LNHDA; CDR2 reads SQIVND (reference sequence). For the CDR3, the DNA is TGTGCCAGTACCTTAGACAGGGGAAATGAAAAACTGTTTTTT. It translates to CASTLDRGNEKLFF.

The gene calls are TRBV5-6 and TRBJ1-6; weak D call: TRBD1 (5 bases). V lost 0 bases and J lost 8, with 15 bases in between. The CDR3 is 16 amino acids. The germline gives CDR1 SGHDT, CDR2 YYEEEE. The CDR3 region is CASSLGSGGTHSPLHF. The CDR3 DNA sequence: TGTGCCAGCAGCTTGGGGTCGGGGGGAACCCATTCACCCCTCCACTTT.

This sequence joins TRBV19 and TRBJ1-5, with D possibly matching TRBD1 (5 bases). Germline lookup yields CDR1 LNHDA and CDR2 SQIVND (reference sequence). Trimming removed 6 bases from V and 3 bases from J, with 12 bases in between. CDR3 length: 14 residues. The CDR3: CASSPGGVNQPQHF. The CDR3 DNA reads TGTGCCAGTAGCCCCGGGGGGGTCAATCAGCCCCAGCATTTT. Full variable domain (missing parts from reference TRBV19 and TRBJ1-5): DGGITQSPKYLFRKEGQNVTLSCEQNLNHDAMYWYRQDPGQGLRLIYYSQIVNDFQKGDIAEGYSVSREKKESFPLTVTSAQKNPTAFYLCASSPGGVNQPQHFGDGTRLSIL.